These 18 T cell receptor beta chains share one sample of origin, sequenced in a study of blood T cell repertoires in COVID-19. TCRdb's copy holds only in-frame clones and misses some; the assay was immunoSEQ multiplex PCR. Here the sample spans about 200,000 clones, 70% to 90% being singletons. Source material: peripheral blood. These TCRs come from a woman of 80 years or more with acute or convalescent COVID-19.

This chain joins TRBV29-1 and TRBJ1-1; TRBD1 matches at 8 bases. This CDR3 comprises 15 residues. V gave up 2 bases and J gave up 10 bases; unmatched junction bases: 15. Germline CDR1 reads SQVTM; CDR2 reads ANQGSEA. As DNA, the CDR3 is TGCAGCGTTGAAACTGCCAGGCCCAGGGACAGGATAGCTTTCTTT. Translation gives CSVETARPRDRIAFF.

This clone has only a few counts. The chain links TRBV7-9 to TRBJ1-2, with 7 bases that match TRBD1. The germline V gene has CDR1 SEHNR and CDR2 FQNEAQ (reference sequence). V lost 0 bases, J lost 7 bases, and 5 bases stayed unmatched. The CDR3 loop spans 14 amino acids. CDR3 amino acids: CASSLAGQFVGYTF. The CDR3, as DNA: TGTGCCAGCAGCTTAGCGGGACAGTTTGTTGGCTACACCTTC.

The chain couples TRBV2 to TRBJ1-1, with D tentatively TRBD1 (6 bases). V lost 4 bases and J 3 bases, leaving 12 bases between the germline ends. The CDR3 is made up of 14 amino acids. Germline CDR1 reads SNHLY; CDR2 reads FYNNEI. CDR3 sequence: CASSVGGAYTEAFF. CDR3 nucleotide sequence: TGTGCCAGCAGTGTCGGGGGGGCTTACACTGAAGCTTTCTTT. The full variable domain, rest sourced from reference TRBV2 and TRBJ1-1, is EPEVTQTPSHQVTQMGQEVILRCVPISNHLYFYWYRQILGQKVEFLVSFYNNEISEKSEIFDDQFSVERPDGSNFTLKIRSTKLEDSAMYFCASSVGGAYTEAFFGQGTRLTVV.

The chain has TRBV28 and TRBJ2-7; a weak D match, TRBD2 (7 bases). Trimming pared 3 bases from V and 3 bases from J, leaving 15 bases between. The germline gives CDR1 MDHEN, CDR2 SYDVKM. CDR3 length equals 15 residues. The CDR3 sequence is CASSFLWGGRYEQYF. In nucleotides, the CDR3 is TGTGCCAGCAGTTTTCTGTGGGGGGGCCGCTACGAGCAGTACTTC.

CDR3 DNA sequence: TGTGCCAGCAGACAACGGGACAGTAACACTGAAGCTTTCTTT. Protein product: CASRQRDSNTEAFF. The chain combines TRBV7-8 with TRBJ1-1; 7 bases align to TRBD1. With 6 bases clipped from V and 2 bases from J, the junction kept 6 bases outside the gene matches. The CDR3 has 14 amino acids. Germline V gives CDR1 SGHVS, CDR2 FQNEAQ.

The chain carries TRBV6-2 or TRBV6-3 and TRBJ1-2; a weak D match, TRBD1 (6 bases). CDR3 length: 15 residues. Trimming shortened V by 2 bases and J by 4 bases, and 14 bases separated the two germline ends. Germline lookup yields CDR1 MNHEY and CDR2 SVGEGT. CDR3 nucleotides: TGTGCCAGCAGTTACCCGAAGGACAGAGCCTATGGCTACACCTTC. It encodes CASSYPKDRAYGYTF.

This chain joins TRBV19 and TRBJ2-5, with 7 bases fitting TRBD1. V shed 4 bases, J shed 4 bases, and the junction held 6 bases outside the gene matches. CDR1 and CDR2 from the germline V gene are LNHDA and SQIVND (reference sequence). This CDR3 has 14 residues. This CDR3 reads CASSTTGERETQYF. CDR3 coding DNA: TGTGCCAGTAGTACCACAGGGGAGAGAGAGACCCAGTACTTC.

The CDR3 loop is CASSTRRGSYEQYF. The DNA for the CDR3 is TGTGCCAGCAGCACCCGGAGGGGCTCTTACGAGCAGTACTTC. The chain joins TRBV28 to TRBJ2-7, with D tentatively TRBD2 (6 bases). Germline lookup yields CDR1 MDHEN and CDR2 SYDVKM. The CDR3 runs 14 residues. Trimming removed 6 bases from V and 4 bases from J, with 16 bases in between.

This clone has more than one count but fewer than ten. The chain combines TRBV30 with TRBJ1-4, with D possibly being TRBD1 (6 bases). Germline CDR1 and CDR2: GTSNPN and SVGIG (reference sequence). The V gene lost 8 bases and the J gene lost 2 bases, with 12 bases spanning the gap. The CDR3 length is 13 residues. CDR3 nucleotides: TGTGCCGGTACAGGGAAGACTAATGAAAAACTGTTTTTT. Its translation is CAGTGKTNEKLFF. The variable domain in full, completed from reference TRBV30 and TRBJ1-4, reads SQTIHQWPATLVQPVGSPLSLECTVEGTSNPNLYWYRQAAGRGLQLLFYSVGIGQISSEVPQNLSASRPQDRQFILSSKKLLLSDSGFYLCAGTGKTNEKLFFGSGTQLSVL.

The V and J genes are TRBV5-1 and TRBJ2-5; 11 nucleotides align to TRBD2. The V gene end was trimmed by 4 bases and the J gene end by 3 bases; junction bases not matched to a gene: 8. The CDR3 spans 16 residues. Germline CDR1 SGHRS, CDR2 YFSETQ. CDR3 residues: CASSTIPGLAEETQYF. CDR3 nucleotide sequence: TGCGCCAGCAGCACCATCCCGGGACTAGCGGAAGAGACCCAGTACTTC.

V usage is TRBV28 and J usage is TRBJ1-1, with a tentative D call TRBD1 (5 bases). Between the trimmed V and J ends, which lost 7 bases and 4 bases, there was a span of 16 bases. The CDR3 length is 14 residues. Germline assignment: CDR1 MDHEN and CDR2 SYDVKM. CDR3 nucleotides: TGTGCCAGCACCCCAGGGCCCCGCTTCACTGAAGCTTTCTTT. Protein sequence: CASTPGPRFTEAFF.

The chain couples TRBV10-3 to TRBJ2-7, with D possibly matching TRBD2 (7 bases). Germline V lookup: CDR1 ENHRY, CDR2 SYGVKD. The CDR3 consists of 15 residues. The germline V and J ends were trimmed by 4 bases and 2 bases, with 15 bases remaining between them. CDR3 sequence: CAISGRGAKTYEQYF. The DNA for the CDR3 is TGTGCCATCAGTGGCCGGGGGGCGAAAACCTACGAGCAGTACTTC.

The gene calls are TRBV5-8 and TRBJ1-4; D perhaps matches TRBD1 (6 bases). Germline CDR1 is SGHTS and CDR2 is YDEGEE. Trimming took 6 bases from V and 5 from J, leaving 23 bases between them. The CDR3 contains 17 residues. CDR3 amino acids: CASNYRGAAGANEKLFF. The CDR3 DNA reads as TGTGCCAGCAACTACCGAGGGGCGGCGGGGGCGAATGAAAAACTGTTTTTT.

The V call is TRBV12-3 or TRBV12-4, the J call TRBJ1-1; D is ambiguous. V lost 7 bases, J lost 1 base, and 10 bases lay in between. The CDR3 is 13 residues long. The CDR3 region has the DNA TGTGCCAGCATAAAAACAGCGAACACTGAAGCTTTCTTT. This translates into CASIKTANTEAFF.

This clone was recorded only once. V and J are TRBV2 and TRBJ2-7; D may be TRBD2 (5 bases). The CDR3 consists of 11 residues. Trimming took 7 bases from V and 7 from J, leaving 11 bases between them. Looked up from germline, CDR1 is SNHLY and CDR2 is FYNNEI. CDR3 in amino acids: CASKEVVEQYF. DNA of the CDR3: TGTGCCAGCAAGGAGGTTGTTGAGCAGTACTTC.

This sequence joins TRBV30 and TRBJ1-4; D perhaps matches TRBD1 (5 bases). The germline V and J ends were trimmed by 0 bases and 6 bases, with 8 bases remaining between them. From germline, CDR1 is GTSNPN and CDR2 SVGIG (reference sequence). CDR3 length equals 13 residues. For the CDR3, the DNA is TGTGCCTGGAGTGTATCAGGGTATGAAAAACTGTTTTTT. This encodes CAWSVSGYEKLFF.

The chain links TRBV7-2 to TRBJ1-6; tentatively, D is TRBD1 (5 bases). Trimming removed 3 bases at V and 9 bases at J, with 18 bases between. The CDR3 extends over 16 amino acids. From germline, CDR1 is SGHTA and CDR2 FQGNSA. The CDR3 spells CASSFETPGLGSPLHF. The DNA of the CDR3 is TGTGCCAGCAGCTTCGAAACCCCAGGGTTAGGTTCACCCCTCCACTTT. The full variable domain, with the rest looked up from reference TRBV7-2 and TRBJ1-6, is GAGVSQSPSNKVTEKGKDVELRCDPISGHTALYWYRQSLGQGLEFLIYFQGNSAPDKSGLPSDRFSAERTGGSVSTLTIQRTQQEDSAVYLCASSFETPGLGSPLHFGNGTRLTVT.

The DNA of the CDR3 is TGTGCCAGCACAACTAGCGGGAGAGATTGGGATACGCAGTATTTT. Its protein is CASTTSGRDWDTQYF. The chain combines TRBV7-2 with TRBJ2-3; 11 bases are shared with TRBD2. From germline, CDR1 is SGHTA and CDR2 FQGNSA. V lost 7 bases and J lost 6; bases outside the gene matches: 9. This CDR3 spans 15 amino acids.